The clone carrying this T cell receptor beta chain was counted many times. Its antigen remains unknown. The junction differs from germline at one of its ends, possibly a read error. The source of the sample is a study of T cells in Graves' hyperthyroidism and ophthalmopathy. The CDR3 contains 13 residues. Researchers took RNA transcripts and amplified the TCR beta CDR3 regions from them. The study used the HTBI primer set for a first-round RT-PCR of the TCR CDR3. TCRdb re-analysed the multiplex PCR reads in MiXCR, keeping a single row per CDR3 protein. The data hold around 610,000 distinct CDR3 sequences, with around 15% observed a single time. Study-level points and caveats: Most clonotypes that expanded in the thyroid above 0.001 also showed up in blood.

The chain uses TRBV12-3 or TRBV12-4 and TRBJ2-7, with no clear D. This clonotype was obtained from a woman in her forties with Graves' ophthalmopathy. Material: blood. In nucleotides, the CDR3 is TGTGCCAGTAGTTTCGGAGTAGCCTACGAGCAGTACTTC. It codes for CASSFGVAYEQYF.